This T cell receptor (beta chain) was retrieved from a study of pediatric ulcerative colitis. Study-level findings and limits: Rectal repertoires separated controls, mild-moderate and acute severe colitis. Compared with controls, ulcerative colitis showed greater blood-rectum clone sharing.

V lost 5 bases, J lost 7 bases, and 7 bases stayed unmatched. This CDR3 has 13 amino acids. Germline CDR1 reads SGHRS; CDR2 reads YFSETQ. TCRdb's copy holds only in-frame clones and misses some; the assay was immunoSEQ multiplex PCR. The sample lists about 22,000 clones; about two thirds were seen once. Only a few counts were recorded for this clone. Its antigen is not identified. The rectum was sampled with one to two pinch biopsies at colonoscopy. Before the diagnostic colonoscopy, ulcerative colitis patients were free of immunosuppressive medication. The chain recombines TRBV5-1 with TRBJ2-3; 7 bases map to TRBD2. Input material: gut tissue. The clonotype originates from a boy under 18 with severe ulcerative colitis. The CDR3, as DNA: TGCGCCAGCAGGGCGACTAGCTCCTATACGCAGTATTTT. It yields the protein CASRATSSYTQYF.